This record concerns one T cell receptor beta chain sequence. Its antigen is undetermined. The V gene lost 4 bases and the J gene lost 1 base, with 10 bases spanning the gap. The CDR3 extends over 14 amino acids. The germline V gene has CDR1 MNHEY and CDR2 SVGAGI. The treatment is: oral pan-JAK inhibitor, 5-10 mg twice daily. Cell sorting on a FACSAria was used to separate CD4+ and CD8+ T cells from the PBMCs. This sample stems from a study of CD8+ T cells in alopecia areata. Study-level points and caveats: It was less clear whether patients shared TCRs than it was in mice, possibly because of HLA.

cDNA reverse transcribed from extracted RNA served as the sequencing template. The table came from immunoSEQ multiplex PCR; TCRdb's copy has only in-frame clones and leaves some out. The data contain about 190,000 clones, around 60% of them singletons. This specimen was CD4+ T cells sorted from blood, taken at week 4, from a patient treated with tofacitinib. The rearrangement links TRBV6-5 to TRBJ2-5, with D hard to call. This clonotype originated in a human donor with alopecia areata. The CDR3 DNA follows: TGTGCCAGCAGTTCCTGGGCCCGCCAAGAGACCCAGTACTTC. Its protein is CASSSWARQETQYF.